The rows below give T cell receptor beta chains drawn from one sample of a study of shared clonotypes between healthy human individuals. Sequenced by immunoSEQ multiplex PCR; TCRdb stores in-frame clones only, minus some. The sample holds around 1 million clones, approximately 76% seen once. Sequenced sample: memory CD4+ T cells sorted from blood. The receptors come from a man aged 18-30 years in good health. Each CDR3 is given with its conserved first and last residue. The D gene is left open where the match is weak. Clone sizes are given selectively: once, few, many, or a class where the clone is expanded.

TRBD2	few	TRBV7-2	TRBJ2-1	TGTGCCAGCAGCCCCCGGGGCGGGGGGGCCACCTACAATGAGCAGTTCTTC	CASSPRGGGATYNEQFF
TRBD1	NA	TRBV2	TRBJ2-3	TGTGCCAGCAGTGTGGACAGGGGAGATACGCAGTATTTT	CASSVDRGDTQYF
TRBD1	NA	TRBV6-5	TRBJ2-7	TGTGCCGGCAGGACGCCGGGACAGAACATTCTGCGGGAGTACTTC	CAGRTPGQNILREYF
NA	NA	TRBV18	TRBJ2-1	TGTGCCAGCTCACCCCTTGGGGGCTACAATGAGCAGTTCTTC	CASSPLGGYNEQFF
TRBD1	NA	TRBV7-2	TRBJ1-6	TGTGCCAGCAGCTTAAATACAGGGGGAGGTTCACCCCTCCACTTT	CASSLNTGGGSPLHF
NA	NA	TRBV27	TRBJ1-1	TGTGCCAGCAGTACTCCAGGATTCACTGAAGCTTTCTTT	CASSTPGFTEAFF
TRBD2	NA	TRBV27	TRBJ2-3	TGTGCCAGCAGAGGACTAGCGGGAGGGCCGAACACAGATACGCAGTATTTT	CASRGLAGGPNTDTQYF
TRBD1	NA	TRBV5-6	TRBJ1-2	TGTGCCAGCAGCTTGGGCAGGGGGCTCGATGGCTACACCTTC	CASSLGRGLDGYTF
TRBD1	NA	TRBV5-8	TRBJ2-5	TGTGCCAGCAGAAGGCGGGACAGGGAGACCCAGTACTTC	CASRRRDRETQYF
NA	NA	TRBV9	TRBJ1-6	TGTGCCAGCAGCGCCTCCGACGGAGCCTATAATTCACCCCTCCACTTT	CASSASDGAYNSPLHF
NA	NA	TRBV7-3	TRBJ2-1	TGTGCCAGCAGCTTAGCTGGCGGCCCCTACAATGAGCAGTTCTTC	CASSLAGGPYNEQFF
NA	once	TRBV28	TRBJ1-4	TGTGCCAGCAGCGTACAGGGTCTGAATGAAAAACTGTTTTTT	CASSVQGLNEKLFF
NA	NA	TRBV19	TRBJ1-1	TGTGCCAGTATCCAAGGGGCAGGAATTTGGAACACTGAAGCTTTCTTT	CASIQGAGIWNTEAFF
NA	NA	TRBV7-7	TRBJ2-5	TGTGCTAGCAGCCAGGGTAGGGGGGAAGAGACCCAGTACTTC	CASSQGRGEETQYF
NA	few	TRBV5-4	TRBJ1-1	TGTGCCAGCAGCTATGACAGGTTCACTGAAGCTTTCTTT	CASSYDRFTEAFF
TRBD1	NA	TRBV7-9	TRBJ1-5	TGTGCCAGCAGCCTTGGGACAGGGTATAATCAGCCCCAGCATTTT	CASSLGTGYNQPQHF
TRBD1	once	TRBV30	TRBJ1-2	TGTGCCTGGAGTACGACAGGGCGCCCCTATGGCTACACCTTC	CAWSTTGRPYGYTF
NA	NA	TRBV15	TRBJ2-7	TGTGCCACCAGCAGAGATCAAGGTGACTACGAGCAGTACTTC	CATSRDQGDYEQYF
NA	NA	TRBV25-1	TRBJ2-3	TGTGCCAGCAGCTCCCTCGGGGGTGGGACAGATACGCAGTATTTT	CASSSLGGGTDTQYF
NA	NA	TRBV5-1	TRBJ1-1	TGCGCCACGGCGGATGGGGTCGGGGCGAACACTGAAGCTTTCTTT	CATADGVGANTEAFF
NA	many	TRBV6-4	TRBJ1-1	TGTGCCAGCAGTGTTAGCGTTAACACTGAAGCTTTCTTT	CASSVSVNTEAFF
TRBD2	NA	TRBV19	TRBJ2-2	TGTGCCAGCACTAGCGGGGGGGCCTACGCCGGGGAGCTGTTTTTT	CASTSGGAYAGELFF
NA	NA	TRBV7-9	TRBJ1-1	TGTGCCAGCAGCTTAGCTATAGGACAGACCTCGAACACTGAAGCTTTCTTT	CASSLAIGQTSNTEAFF
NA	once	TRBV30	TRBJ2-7	TGTGCCTGGAGTCGGGCAGGGTCTACCCCCTACGAGCAGTACTTC	CAWSRAGSTPYEQYF
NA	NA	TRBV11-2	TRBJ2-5	TGTGCCAGCAGCTTGGGGGCGGGCGGTACCCAGTACTTC	CASSLGAGGTQYF
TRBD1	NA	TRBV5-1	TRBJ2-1	TGCGCCAGCAGCTCAACAGGGGACTCCTACAATGAGCAGTTCTTC	CASSSTGDSYNEQFF
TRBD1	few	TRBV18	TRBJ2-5	TGTGCCAGCTCACTGGGACAGGGAGATCAAGAGACCCAGTACTTC	CASSLGQGDQETQYF
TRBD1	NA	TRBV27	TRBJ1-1	TGTGCCAGCAGCTTCGGACAGGCGGGCCCCACTGAAGCTTTCTTT	CASSFGQAGPTEAFF
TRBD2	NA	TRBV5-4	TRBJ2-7	TGTGCCAGCAGCCTTGCGGGGACTAGCGTCTACGAGCAGTACTTC	CASSLAGTSVYEQYF
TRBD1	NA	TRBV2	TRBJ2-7	TGTGCCAGCAGTCCACAGGGGGGTTGGAACGAGCAGTACTTC	CASSPQGGWNEQYF
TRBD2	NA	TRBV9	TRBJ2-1	TGTGCCAGCAGCGTAGACCCCCCGGGAGGGTTTATCGATGAGCAGTTCTTC	CASSVDPPGGFIDEQFF
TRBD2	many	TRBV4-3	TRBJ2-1	TGCGCCAGCAGCCATGAGAATGGTCCCCTAGCGGGAGCGTACAATGAGCAGTTCTTC	CASSHENGPLAGAYNEQFF
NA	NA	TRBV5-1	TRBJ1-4	TGCGCCAGCAGCTTGGAAGGGCGGAGCGCTCAGAATGAAAAACTGTTTTTT	CASSLEGRSAQNEKLFF
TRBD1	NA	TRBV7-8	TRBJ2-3	TGTGCCAGCAGCCCTGGACAGGGCGCGTATTTT	CASSPGQGAYF
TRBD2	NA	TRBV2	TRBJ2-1	TGTGCCAGCAGTGGAGATAGCGGGTTTTACAATGAGCAGTTCTTC	CASSGDSGFYNEQFF
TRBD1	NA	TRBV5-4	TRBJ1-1	TGTGCCAGCAGCTCATTGGGGGCAGGGGGACGGTTTACTGAAGCTTTCTTT	CASSSLGAGGRFTEAFF
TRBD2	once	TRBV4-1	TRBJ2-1	TGCGCCAGCAGCCAAGAACTAGCGGGTTACAATGAGCAGTTCTTC	CASSQELAGYNEQFF
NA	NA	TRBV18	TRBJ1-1	TGTGCCAGCTCACCAACGGACGCCATGAACACTGAAGCTTTCTTT	CASSPTDAMNTEAFF
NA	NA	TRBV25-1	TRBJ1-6	TGTGCCAGCAGAAGGACAAGTGGGGTGGATAATTCACCCCTCCACTTT	CASRRTSGVDNSPLHF
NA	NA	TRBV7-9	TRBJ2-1	TGTGCCAGCAGCTTGCCCGGCCTAGTCAGTGAGCAGTTCTTC	CASSLPGLVSEQFF
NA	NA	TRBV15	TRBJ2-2	TGTGCCACCGGACGACAGAGGAACGCCGGGGAGCTGTTTTTT	CATGRQRNAGELFF
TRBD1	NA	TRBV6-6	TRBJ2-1	TGTGCCAGCAGTCAGACAGGGTGGAGCAATGAGCAGTTCTTC	CASSQTGWSNEQFF
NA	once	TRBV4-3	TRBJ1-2	TGCGCCAGCAGCCATGCTTCCTATGGCTACACCTTC	CASSHASYGYTF
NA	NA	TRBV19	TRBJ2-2	TGTGCCAGTAGATTACTAGACACCGGGGAGCTGTTTTTT	CASRLLDTGELFF
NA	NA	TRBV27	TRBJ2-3	TGTGCCAGCAGTTTTTTGGGGAGGGATACGCAGTATTTT	CASSFLGRDTQYF
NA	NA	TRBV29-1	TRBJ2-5	TGCAGCGTTGGAAGGGGTGGGGAGACCCAGTACTTC	CSVGRGGETQYF
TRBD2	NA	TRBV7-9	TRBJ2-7	TGTGCCATCAGTCTAGCGGACTCCTACGAGCAGTACTTC	CAISLADSYEQYF
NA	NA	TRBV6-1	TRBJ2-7	TGTGCCAGCTCCTCCGCACAGGGCCCCTACGAGCAGTACTTC	CASSSAQGPYEQYF
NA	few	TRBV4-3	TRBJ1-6	TGCGCCAGCAGCCCTCTAAGGGACGGGAATTCACCCCTCCACTTT	CASSPLRDGNSPLHF
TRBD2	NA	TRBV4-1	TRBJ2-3	TGCGCCAGCAGCCAAGATCATCGACTAGCCACGGGGGATACGCAGTATTTT	CASSQDHRLATGDTQYF
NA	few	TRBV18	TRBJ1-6	TGTGCCAGCTCCTCAATCTCCGGGAATTCACCCCTCCACTTT	CASSSISGNSPLHF
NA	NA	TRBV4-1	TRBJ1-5	TGCGCCAGCAGCCAAACCGCAGGAGGCAATCAGCCCCAGCATTTT	CASSQTAGGNQPQHF